This TCR beta chain originates from a study of regulatory T cells in long-lasting Graves disease. Overall study context: Graves' cases, newly diagnosed, had used antithyroid drugs under 3 months. Study-level points and caveats: Having few samples may have compromised the accuracy. There were preferences for TRBV28, TRBJ1-2 and TRBJ2-5 in persistent disease.

The authors built TCR beta libraries using iRepertoire HTBI primers and Arm-PCR of CDR3 regions. Original analysis: Samples collectively showed 60 to 75 TRBV and 14 TRBJ segments. TCRdb independently ran MiXCR on the multiplex PCR reads; one entry per CDR3 protein. V and J calls and clone size were set by TCRdb, not the authors. The sample yields 350,000 to 400,000 distinct CDR3 sequences, around 16% seen once. There are 17 residues in the CDR3. The V end lost 1 base, the J end lost 4 bases, and 19 bases lay between the germline ends. Germline V gene sequence: CDR1 MNHNS, CDR2 SASEGT. Time point indicated: newly diagnosed GD, antithyroid drugs for less than 3 months. RNA isolated from PBMCs was used to make the TCR library. As concerns this clonotype: Its matching antigen is unknown. A single base separates this from a much larger clone, so it may be a read error.

This specimen was peripheral blood mononuclear cells (PBMCs), taken at new diagnosis, from a patient treated with antithyroid drugs. The source of this sequence is a female donor with Graves disease. The chain has TRBV6-1 and TRBJ1-2; D gene unclear. The chain's CDR3 is CASSEVWRRRDSYGYTF. Here the CDR3 DNA reads TGTGCCAGCAGTGAAGTTTGGCGAAGGCGGGATAGCTATGGCTACACCTTC.